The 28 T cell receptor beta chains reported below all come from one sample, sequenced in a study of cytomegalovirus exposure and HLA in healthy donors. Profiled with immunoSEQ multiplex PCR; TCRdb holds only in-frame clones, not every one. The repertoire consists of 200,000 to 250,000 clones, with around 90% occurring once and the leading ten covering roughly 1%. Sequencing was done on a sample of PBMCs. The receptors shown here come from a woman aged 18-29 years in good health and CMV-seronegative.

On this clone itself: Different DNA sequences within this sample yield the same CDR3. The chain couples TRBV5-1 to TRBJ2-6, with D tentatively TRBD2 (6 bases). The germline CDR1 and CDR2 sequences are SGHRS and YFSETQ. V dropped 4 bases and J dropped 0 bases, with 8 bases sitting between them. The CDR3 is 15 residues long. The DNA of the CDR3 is TGCGCCAGCAGCCTCGGGGGCTCTGGGGCCAACGTCCTGACTTTC. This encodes CASSLGGSGANVLTF.

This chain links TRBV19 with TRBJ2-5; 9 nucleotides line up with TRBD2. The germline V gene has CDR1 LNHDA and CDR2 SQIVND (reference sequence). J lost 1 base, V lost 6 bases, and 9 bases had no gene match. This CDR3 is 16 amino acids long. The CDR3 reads CASRASGRISQETQYF. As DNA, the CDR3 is TGTGCCAGTAGGGCCAGCGGGAGGATAAGCCAAGAGACCCAGTACTTC.

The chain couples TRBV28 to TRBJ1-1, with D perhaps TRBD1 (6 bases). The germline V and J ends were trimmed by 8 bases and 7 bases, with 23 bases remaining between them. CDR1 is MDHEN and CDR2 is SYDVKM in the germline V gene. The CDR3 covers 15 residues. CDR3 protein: CASYDPRTGTNEAFF. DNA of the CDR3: TGTGCCAGCTATGACCCGCGTACAGGGACGAATGAAGCTTTCTTT.

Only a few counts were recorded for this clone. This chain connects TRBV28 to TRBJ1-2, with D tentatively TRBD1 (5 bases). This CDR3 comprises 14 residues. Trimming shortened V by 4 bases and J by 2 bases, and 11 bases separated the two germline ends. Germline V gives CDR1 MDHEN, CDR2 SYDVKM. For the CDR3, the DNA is TGTGCCAGCAGTTCAGGGCCCTCAAACTATGGCTACACCTTC. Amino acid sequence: CASSSGPSNYGYTF.

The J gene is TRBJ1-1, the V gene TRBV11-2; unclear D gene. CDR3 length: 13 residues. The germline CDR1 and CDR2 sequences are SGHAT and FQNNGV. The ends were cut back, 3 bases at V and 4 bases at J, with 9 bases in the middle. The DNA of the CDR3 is TGTGCCAGCAGCTTTCGGGTGGGCACTGAAGCTTTCTTT. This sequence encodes CASSFRVGTEAFF.

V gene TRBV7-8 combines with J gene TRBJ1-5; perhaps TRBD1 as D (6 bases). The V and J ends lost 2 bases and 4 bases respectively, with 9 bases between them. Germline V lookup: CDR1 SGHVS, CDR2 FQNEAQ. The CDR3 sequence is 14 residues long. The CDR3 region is CASSLTGWNQPQHF. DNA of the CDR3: TGTGCCAGCAGCTTAACAGGGTGGAATCAGCCCCAGCATTTT.

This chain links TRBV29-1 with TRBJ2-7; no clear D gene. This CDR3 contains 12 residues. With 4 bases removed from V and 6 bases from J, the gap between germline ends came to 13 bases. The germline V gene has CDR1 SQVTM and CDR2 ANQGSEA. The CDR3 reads CSVVGRNGEQYF. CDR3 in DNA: TGCAGCGTTGTTGGTCGCAACGGCGAGCAGTACTTC.

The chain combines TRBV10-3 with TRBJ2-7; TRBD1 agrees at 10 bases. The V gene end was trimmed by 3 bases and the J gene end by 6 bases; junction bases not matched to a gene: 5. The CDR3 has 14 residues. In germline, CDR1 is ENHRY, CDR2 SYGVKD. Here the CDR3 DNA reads TGTGCCATCAGTGACCCGGACAGGGGGGCCGAGCAGTACTTC. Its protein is CAISDPDRGAEQYF.

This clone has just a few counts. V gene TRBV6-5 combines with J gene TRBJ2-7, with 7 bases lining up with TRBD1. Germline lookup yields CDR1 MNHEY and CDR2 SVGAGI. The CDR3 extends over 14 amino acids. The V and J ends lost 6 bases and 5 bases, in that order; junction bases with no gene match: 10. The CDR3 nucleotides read TGTGCCAGCAGACAACCCGGGACAGTCAACGAGCAGTACTTC. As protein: CASRQPGTVNEQYF.

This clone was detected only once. The CDR3 protein is CASSPYYRPSTNEKLFF. The CDR3 region has the DNA TGCGCCAGCAGCCCGTACTACAGGCCCTCAACTAATGAAAAACTGTTTTTT. This rearrangement joins TRBV5-1 to TRBJ1-4; D might be TRBD1 (5 bases). CDR3 length equals 17 residues. Germline assignment: CDR1 SGHRS and CDR2 YFSETQ. The germline V and J ends were trimmed by 4 bases and 0 bases, with 16 bases remaining between them. Full variable domain (rest looked up from reference TRBV5-1 and TRBJ1-4): KAGVTQTPRYLIKTRGQQVTLSCSPISGHRSVSWYQQTPGQGLQFLFEYFSETQRNKGNFPGRFSGRQFSNSRSEMNVSTLELGDSALYLCASSPYYRPSTNEKLFFGSGTQLSVL.

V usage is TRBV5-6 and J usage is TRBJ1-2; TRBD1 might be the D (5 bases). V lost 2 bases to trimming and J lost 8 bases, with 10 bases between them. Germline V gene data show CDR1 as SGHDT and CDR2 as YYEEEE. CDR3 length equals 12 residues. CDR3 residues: CASSFGGGGYTF. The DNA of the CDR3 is TGTGCCAGCAGCTTCGGGGGTGGAGGCTACACCTTC.

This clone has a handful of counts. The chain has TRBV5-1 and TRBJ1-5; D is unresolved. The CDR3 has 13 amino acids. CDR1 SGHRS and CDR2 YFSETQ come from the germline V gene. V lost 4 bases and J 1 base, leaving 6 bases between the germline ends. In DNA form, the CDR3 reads TGCGCCAGCAGCGATGGCAGCAATCAGCCCCAGCATTTT. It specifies CASSDGSNQPQHF.

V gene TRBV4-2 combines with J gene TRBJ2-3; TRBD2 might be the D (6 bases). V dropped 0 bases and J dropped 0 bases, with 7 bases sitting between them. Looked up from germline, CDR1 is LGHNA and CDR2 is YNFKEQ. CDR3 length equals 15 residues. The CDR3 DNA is TGTGCCAGCAGCCAAGACGGGACTAGCACAGATACGCAGTATTTT. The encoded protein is CASSQDGTSTDTQYF.

The DNA for the CDR3 is TGCAGCGTTGAAGATCGGGGGAGCAGGGCCCTCCAAACCTACGAGCAGTACTTC. It encodes CSVEDRGSRALQTYEQYF. V and J are TRBV29-1 and TRBJ2-7; tentatively, D is TRBD2 (6 bases). With 0 bases removed from V and 2 bases from J, the gap between germline ends came to 23 bases. CDR3 size: 18 residues. Looked up from germline, CDR1 is SQVTM and CDR2 is ANQGSEA.

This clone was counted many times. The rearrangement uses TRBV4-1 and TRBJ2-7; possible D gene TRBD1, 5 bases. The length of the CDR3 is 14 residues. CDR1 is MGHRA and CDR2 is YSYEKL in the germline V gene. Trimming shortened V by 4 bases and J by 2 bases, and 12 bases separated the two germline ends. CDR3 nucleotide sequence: TGCGCCAGCAGCCTAGCAGGGTTTACCTACGAGCAGTACTTC. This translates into CASSLAGFTYEQYF.

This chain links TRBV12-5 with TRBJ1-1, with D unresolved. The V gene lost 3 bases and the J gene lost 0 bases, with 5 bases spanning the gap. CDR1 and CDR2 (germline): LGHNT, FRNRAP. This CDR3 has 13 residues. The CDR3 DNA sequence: TGTGCTAGTGGTTTTCCTATGAACACTGAAGCTTTCTTT. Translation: CASGFPMNTEAFF.

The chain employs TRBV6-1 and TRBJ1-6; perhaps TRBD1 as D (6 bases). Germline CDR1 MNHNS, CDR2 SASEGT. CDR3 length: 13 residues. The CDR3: CTIGGANNSPLHF. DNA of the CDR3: TGTACCATAGGGGGAGCGAATAATTCACCCCTCCACTTT.

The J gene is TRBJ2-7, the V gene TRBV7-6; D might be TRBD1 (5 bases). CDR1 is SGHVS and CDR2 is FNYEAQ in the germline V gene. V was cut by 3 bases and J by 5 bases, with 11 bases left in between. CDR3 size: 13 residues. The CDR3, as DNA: TGTGCCAGCAGCTTTCACAGGCTTCACGAGCAGTACTTC. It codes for CASSFHRLHEQYF. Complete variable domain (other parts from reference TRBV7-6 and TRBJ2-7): GAGVSQSPRYKVTKRGQDVALRCDPISGHVSLYWYRQALGQGPEFLTYFNYEAQQDKSGLPNDRFSAERPEGSISTLTIQRTEQRDSAMYRCASSFHRLHEQYFGPGTRLTVT.

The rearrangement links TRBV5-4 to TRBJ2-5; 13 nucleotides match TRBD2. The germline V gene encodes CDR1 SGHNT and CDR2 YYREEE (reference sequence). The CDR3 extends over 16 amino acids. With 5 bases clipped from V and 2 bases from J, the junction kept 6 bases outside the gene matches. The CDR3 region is CASRTGTSGEQETQYF. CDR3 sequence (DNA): TGTGCCAGCAGAACCGGGACTAGCGGGGAACAAGAGACCCAGTACTTC.

In nucleotides, the CDR3 is TGTGCCAGCAGCGTCTATGGGGCGAACACTGAAGCTTTCTTT. Protein: CASSVYGANTEAFF. V and J are TRBV9 and TRBJ1-1; perhaps TRBD1 as D (5 bases). V lost 2 bases and J lost 1, with 9 bases in between. CDR1 SGDLS and CDR2 YYNGEE come from the germline V gene. This CDR3 contains 14 residues.

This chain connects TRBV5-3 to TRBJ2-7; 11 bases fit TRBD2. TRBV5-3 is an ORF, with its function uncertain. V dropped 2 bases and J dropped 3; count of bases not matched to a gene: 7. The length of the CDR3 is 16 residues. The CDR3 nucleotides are TGTGCCAGAAGCTTAGCTAGCGGGAGGACCTGCTACGAGCAGTACTTC. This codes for CARSLASGRTCYEQYF.

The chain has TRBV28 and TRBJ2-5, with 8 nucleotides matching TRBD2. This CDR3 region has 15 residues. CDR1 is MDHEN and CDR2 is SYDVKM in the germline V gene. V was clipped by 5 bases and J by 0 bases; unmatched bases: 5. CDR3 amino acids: CASSRGGTYQETQYF. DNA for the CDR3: TGTGCCAGCAGTCGGGGGGGGACTTACCAAGAGACCCAGTACTTC.

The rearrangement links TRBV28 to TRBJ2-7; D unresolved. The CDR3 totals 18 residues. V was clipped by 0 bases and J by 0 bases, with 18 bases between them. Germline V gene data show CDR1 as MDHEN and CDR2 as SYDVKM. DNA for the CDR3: TGTGCCAGCAGTTTATGGAGAGAAGTAACCTCGAGCTCCTACGAGCAGTACTTC. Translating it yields CASSLWREVTSSSYEQYF.

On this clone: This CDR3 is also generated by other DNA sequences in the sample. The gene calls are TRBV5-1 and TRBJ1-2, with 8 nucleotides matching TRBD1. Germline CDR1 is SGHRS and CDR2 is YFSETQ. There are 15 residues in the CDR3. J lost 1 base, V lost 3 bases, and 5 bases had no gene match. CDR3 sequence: CASSSGQGVNYGYTF. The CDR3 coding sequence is TGCGCCAGCAGCTCAGGACAGGGAGTTAACTATGGCTACACCTTC.

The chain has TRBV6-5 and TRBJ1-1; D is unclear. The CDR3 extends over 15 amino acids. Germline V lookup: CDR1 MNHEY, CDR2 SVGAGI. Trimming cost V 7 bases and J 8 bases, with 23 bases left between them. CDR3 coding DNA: TGTGCCAGCATAAGAGTAGAGGGCTGGCGGCCAGAAGCTTTCTTT. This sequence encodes CASIRVEGWRPEAFF.

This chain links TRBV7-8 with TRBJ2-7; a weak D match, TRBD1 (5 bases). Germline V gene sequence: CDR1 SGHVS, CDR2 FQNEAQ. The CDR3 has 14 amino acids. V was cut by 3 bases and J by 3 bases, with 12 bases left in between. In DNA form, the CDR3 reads TGTGCCAGCAGCTTCGGGCACAGGCTCTACGAGCAGTACTTC. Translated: CASSFGHRLYEQYF.

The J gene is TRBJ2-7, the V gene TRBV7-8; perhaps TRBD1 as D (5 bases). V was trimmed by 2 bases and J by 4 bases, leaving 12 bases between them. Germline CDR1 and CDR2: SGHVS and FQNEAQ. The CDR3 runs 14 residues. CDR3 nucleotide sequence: TGTGCCAGCAGCTTATCCGATAAGGGGTACGAGCAGTACTTC. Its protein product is CASSLSDKGYEQYF.

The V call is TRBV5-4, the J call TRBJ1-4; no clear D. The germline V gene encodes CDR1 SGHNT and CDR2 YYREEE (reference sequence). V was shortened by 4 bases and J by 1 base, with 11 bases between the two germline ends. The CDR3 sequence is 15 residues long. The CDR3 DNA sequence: TGTGCCAGCAGCACCGAGCCGGTAACTAATGAAAAACTGTTTTTT. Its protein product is CASSTEPVTNEKLFF.